The rows below give T cell receptor beta chains drawn from one sample of a study of T cell changes during pregnancy in multiple sclerosis. Profiled with immunoSEQ multiplex PCR; TCRdb holds only in-frame clones, not every one. Of 30,000 to 35,000 clones listed, around 87% are singletons. Specimen: CD4+ T cells from peripheral blood mononuclear cells, collected in the third trimester of pregnancy. These TCRs come from a female donor in good health, enrolled as a control in a pregnancy study. Each CDR3 is given with its conserved first and last residue. D genes are given only for firm matches. Only some rows state a clone size, as once, few, many or a class for expanded clones.

abundance,len,j_gene,v_gene,d_gene,CDR3aa,CDR3nt
-,14,TRBJ1-1,TRBV27,-,CASSPFAGITEAFF,TGTGCCAGCAGTCCTTTCGCGGGGATCACTGAAGCTTTCTTT
once,16,TRBJ2-1,TRBV10-3,TRBD1,CAISREDRGFYNEQFF,TGTGCCATCAGCCGCGAGGACAGGGGATTCTACAATGAGCAGTTCTTC
-,15,TRBJ2-3,TRBV19,-,CASSHYQGFTDTQYF,TGTGCCAGTAGTCATTATCAGGGTTTTACAGATACGCAGTATTTT
few,17,TRBJ2-1,TRBV11-1,TRBD1,CASSLGLGTGAYNEQFF,TGTGCCAGCAGCTTAGGGTTAGGGACAGGGGCCTACAATGAGCAGTTCTTC
-,15,TRBJ2-3,TRBV9,TRBD1,CASSPRQGVQDTQYF,TGTGCCAGCAGCCCCAGACAGGGGGTACAAGATACGCAGTATTTT
-,16,TRBJ1-1,TRBV18,TRBD1,CASSLRGQQGNTEAFF,TGTGCCAGCTCTCTCAGGGGGCAGCAGGGAAACACTGAAGCTTTCTTT
-,17,TRBJ2-3,TRBV11-2,TRBD2,CASSLVERAGGPGTQYF,TGTGCCAGCAGCTTAGTGGAGCGAGCGGGAGGGCCAGGGACGCAGTATTTT
-,15,TRBJ1-4,TRBV6-5,-,CASSYTPGLNEKLFF,TGTGCCAGCAGTTACACCCCAGGGCTCAATGAAAAACTGTTTTTT
-,15,TRBJ1-1,TRBV9,TRBD1,CASSAPQGADTEAFF,TGTGCCAGCAGCGCACCCCAGGGGGCTGACACTGAAGCTTTCTTT
-,12,TRBJ2-3,TRBV30,TRBD2,CASTKLAGGQYF,TGTGCCTCCACAAAACTAGCGGGGGGGCAGTATTTT